Sequencing of this T cell receptor beta chain was carried out in a study of cytomegalovirus exposure and HLA in healthy donors. This CDR3 contains 16 residues. The germline V gene encodes CDR1 MGHRA and CDR2 YSYEKL. The V gene end was trimmed by 4 bases and the J gene end by 5 bases; junction bases not matched to a gene: 9. Whole-study results and caveats: A link between a missense DCLRE1C variant and TCR beta V- and J-gene trimming emerged from a later analysis. In a later analysis, compared with equally common non-associated chains, HLA-associated beta chains were more expanded. Available immune exposure information was restricted to CMV serostatus only.

The study ran its PCR with 60 Vbeta and 13 Jbeta primers. The protocol was immunoSEQ multiplex PCR, while the TCRdb copy is restricted to in-frame clones and leaves out a portion. The repertoire holds 150,000 to 180,000 clones, approximately 81% seen once, with under 1.5% in the top ten. Worth noting for this clone: The antigen is not known.

Sequences were obtained from PBMCs. The clonotype originates from a man aged 18 to 29 in good health and CMV-seronegative. The genes are TRBV4-1 and TRBJ2-3; 10 positions match TRBD1. This CDR3 is CASSPRQGALVDTQYF. The CDR3 DNA reads as TGCGCCAGCAGCCCTCGACAGGGGGCGTTGGTAGATACGCAGTATTTT.